This section outlines one T cell receptor (beta chain) sequence together with its context. V trimming: 5 bases; J trimming: 3 bases; junction bases outside the gene matches: 8. Germline V gives CDR1 MNHEY, CDR2 SMNVEV (reference sequence). The CDR3 consists of 15 residues. TCRdb keeps only in-frame clones here, not all; method: immunoSEQ multiplex PCR. The sample lists 300,000 to 350,000 clones, 90% seen once, with roughly 2.8% in the top ten. This specimen comes from a study of blood T cell repertoires in COVID-19. Study-wide context: Some COVID-19 samples were acute and others convalescent; all came from the United States, Italy and Spain. From T cells, B-cell-depleted T cells, or PBMCs came the material, which was cDNA or gDNA.

This sequence was found in a woman in her twenties or thirties with COVID-19, enrolled during active disease. V is TRBV27 and J is TRBJ2-7, with TRBD1 identical over 9 bases. Material for sequencing was peripheral blood. The CDR3 sequence is CASSKGQGKGYEQYF. CDR3 sequence (DNA): TGTGCCAGCAGTAAAGGACAGGGGAAGGGCTACGAGCAGTACTTC.